These T cell receptor beta chains were read from a single sample in a study of T-cell memory formation after mild COVID-19. From the 5' RACE reads, TCRdb called clonotypes with MiXCR, one entry per CDR3 protein. This sample carries over 120,000 distinct CDR3 sequences, about 19% of them seen once, and the ten largest clones take around 2.4%. Sequences were obtained from PBMCs or a T cell subset sorted from them (not recorded which). These receptors were taken from an adult woman who had mild COVID-19 (a few samples of this study predate the infection). Cell type and time point are not known. CDR3s include the opening cysteine and the closing phenylalanine or tryptophan. The order of the fields is CDR3 length, D gene, J gene, V gene, clone size, CDR3 DNA, CDR3 protein. The D gene is left open where the match is weak. Clone size is stated in some rows and not others, as once, few, many or a class when expanded.

cdr3_length: 16; d_call: TRBD2; j_call: TRBJ2-3; v_call: TRBV5-1; clone_size: .; cdr3_nt: TGCGCCAGCAGCCAACTAGCGGGGGGCAGCACAGATACGCAGTATTTT; cdr3_aa: CASSQLAGGSTDTQYF
cdr3_length: 13; d_call: .; j_call: TRBJ1-5; v_call: TRBV6-5; clone_size: .; cdr3_nt: TGTGCCTCGGGCAGGATTAGCAATCAGCCCCAGCATTTT; cdr3_aa: CASGRISNQPQHF
cdr3_length: 16; d_call: .; j_call: TRBJ2-7; v_call: TRBV4-2; clone_size: .; cdr3_nt: TGTGCCAGCAGCCAAGATATCGGACAGACAAACTACGAGCAGTACTTC; cdr3_aa: CASSQDIGQTNYEQYF
cdr3_length: 15; d_call: .; j_call: TRBJ1-6; v_call: TRBV7-2; clone_size: many; cdr3_nt: TGTGCCAGCAGCTTAGATTGGGGATTGGGTTCACCCCTCCACTTT; cdr3_aa: CASSLDWGLGSPLHF
cdr3_length: 13; d_call: .; j_call: TRBJ2-5; v_call: TRBV5-1; clone_size: many; cdr3_nt: TGCGCCAGCAGCCGCGGGACTCAAGAGACCCAGTACTTC; cdr3_aa: CASSRGTQETQYF
cdr3_length: 14; d_call: TRBD1; j_call: TRBJ2-7; v_call: TRBV24-1; clone_size: few; cdr3_nt: TGTGCCACCAGTGAGTCCGGGACAGGGGACGAGCAGTACTTC; cdr3_aa: CATSESGTGDEQYF
cdr3_length: 17; d_call: TRBD2; j_call: TRBJ2-3; v_call: TRBV11-1; clone_size: few; cdr3_nt: TGTGCCAGCAGCTTCAAAAGCCCGGGACTAGCGCTAGATACGCAGTATTTT; cdr3_aa: CASSFKSPGLALDTQYF
cdr3_length: 15; d_call: .; j_call: TRBJ2-2; v_call: TRBV18; clone_size: .; cdr3_nt: TGTGCCAGCTCACCGTTGGGACAGAACACCGGGGAGCTGTTTTTT; cdr3_aa: CASSPLGQNTGELFF
cdr3_length: 15; d_call: TRBD1; j_call: TRBJ1-5; v_call: TRBV5-5; clone_size: few; cdr3_nt: TGTGCCAGCAGCCGGGACAGCCTTAGCAATCAGCCCCAGCATTTT; cdr3_aa: CASSRDSLSNQPQHF
cdr3_length: 17; d_call: TRBD1; j_call: TRBJ1-6; v_call: TRBV5-1; clone_size: .; cdr3_nt: TGCGCCAGCAGCTTGGATACCGGGACAGGGGTCCTATCACCCCTCCACTTT; cdr3_aa: CASSLDTGTGVLSPLHF
cdr3_length: 12; d_call: .; j_call: TRBJ2-3; v_call: TRBV28; clone_size: few; cdr3_nt: TGTGCCAGCAGTTCACTACTAGATACGCAGTATTTT; cdr3_aa: CASSSLLDTQYF
cdr3_length: 13; d_call: .; j_call: TRBJ1-5; v_call: TRBV29-1; clone_size: .; cdr3_nt: TGCAGCGTAGGTTCACAGGTTGGGCAGCCCCAGCATTTT; cdr3_aa: CSVGSQVGQPQHF
cdr3_length: 14; d_call: .; j_call: TRBJ2-5; v_call: TRBV6-6; clone_size: .; cdr3_nt: TGTGCCAGCAGTTACTCGGGTTTTAGAGAGACCCAGTACTTC; cdr3_aa: CASSYSGFRETQYF
cdr3_length: 12; d_call: .; j_call: TRBJ2-7; v_call: TRBV3-1; clone_size: .; cdr3_nt: TGTGCCAGCAGCCATTCCACCTACGAGCAGTACTTC; cdr3_aa: CASSHSTYEQYF
cdr3_length: 16; d_call: TRBD2; j_call: TRBJ2-7; v_call: TRBV4-3; clone_size: few; cdr3_nt: TGCGCCAGCAGCCAAGAAGGGCTAGCGGGTTCCTACGAGCAGTACTTC; cdr3_aa: CASSQEGLAGSYEQYF
cdr3_length: 14; d_call: TRBD1; j_call: TRBJ2-4; v_call: TRBV20-1; clone_size: few; cdr3_nt: TGCAGTGCTCTTCGGACAGGGCGTGGAAACATTCAGTACTTC; cdr3_aa: CSALRTGRGNIQYF
cdr3_length: 14; d_call: TRBD1; j_call: TRBJ1-2; v_call: TRBV20-1; clone_size: .; cdr3_nt: TGCAGTGCTCCCTTTGACAGGGTGGACTATGGCTACACCTTC; cdr3_aa: CSAPFDRVDYGYTF
cdr3_length: 15; d_call: .; j_call: TRBJ2-6; v_call: TRBV15; clone_size: many; cdr3_nt: TGTGCCACCAGCAGAGCCACCTCTGGGGCCAACGTCCTGACTTTC; cdr3_aa: CATSRATSGANVLTF
cdr3_length: 13; d_call: .; j_call: TRBJ2-7; v_call: TRBV5-1; clone_size: .; cdr3_nt: TGCGCCAGCAGCTCCTCTTGGGGATCGGAGCAGTACTTC; cdr3_aa: CASSSSWGSEQYF
cdr3_length: 13; d_call: .; j_call: TRBJ1-1; v_call: TRBV20-1; clone_size: .; cdr3_nt: TGCAGTGCTAGAGATTCGCCCCTCACTGAAGCTTTCTTT; cdr3_aa: CSARDSPLTEAFF
cdr3_length: 15; d_call: TRBD2; j_call: TRBJ2-5; v_call: TRBV5-1; clone_size: .; cdr3_nt: TGCGCCAGCAGCTTGTCAGGGACTAGCGGGGAGACCCAGTACTTC; cdr3_aa: CASSLSGTSGETQYF
cdr3_length: 14; d_call: .; j_call: TRBJ2-5; v_call: TRBV18; clone_size: .; cdr3_nt: TGTGCCAGCTCACCCCGACAGGATCAAGAGACCCAGTACTTC; cdr3_aa: CASSPRQDQETQYF
cdr3_length: 15; d_call: .; j_call: TRBJ1-2; v_call: TRBV15; clone_size: .; cdr3_nt: TGTGCCACCAGCCCTCAGGACAGAAGAAACTATGGCTACACCTTC; cdr3_aa: CATSPQDRRNYGYTF
cdr3_length: 17; d_call: .; j_call: TRBJ2-2; v_call: TRBV4-2; clone_size: many; cdr3_nt: TGTGCCAGCAGCCAAGATCTCGGGCAGCTAAACACCGGGGAGCTGTTTTTT; cdr3_aa: CASSQDLGQLNTGELFF
cdr3_length: 19; d_call: TRBD1; j_call: TRBJ2-2; v_call: TRBV25-1; clone_size: many; cdr3_nt: TGTGCCAGCAGTGGACCTTTGGGACAGGGGGCCATAAACACCGGGGAGCTGTTTTTT; cdr3_aa: CASSGPLGQGAINTGELFF
cdr3_length: 13; d_call: .; j_call: TRBJ2-7; v_call: TRBV12-3/TRBV12-4; clone_size: many; cdr3_nt: TGTGCCAGCAGTTCCGACGGGCCCTACGAGCAGTACTTC; cdr3_aa: CASSSDGPYEQYF
cdr3_length: 14; d_call: TRBD2; j_call: TRBJ2-5; v_call: TRBV20-1; clone_size: .; cdr3_nt: TGCAGTGCTCCCCTAGCGGGGGGGCGGGAGACCCAGTACTTC; cdr3_aa: CSAPLAGGRETQYF
cdr3_length: 14; d_call: .; j_call: TRBJ2-1; v_call: TRBV11-1; clone_size: few; cdr3_nt: TGTGCCAGCAGCCCCCTGTGGGTAGGCGATGAGCAGTTCTTC; cdr3_aa: CASSPLWVGDEQFF
cdr3_length: 14; d_call: .; j_call: TRBJ2-3; v_call: TRBV12-3/TRBV12-4; clone_size: few; cdr3_nt: TGTGCCAGCAGTTTCAGGGGGAGGACAGATACGCAGTATTTT; cdr3_aa: CASSFRGRTDTQYF
cdr3_length: 15; d_call: .; j_call: TRBJ1-5; v_call: TRBV7-8; clone_size: few; cdr3_nt: TGTGCCAGCAGCTTACGCCAGGGGAGCAATCAGCCCCAGCATTTT; cdr3_aa: CASSLRQGSNQPQHF
cdr3_length: 13; d_call: TRBD1; j_call: TRBJ2-7; v_call: TRBV10-3; clone_size: few; cdr3_nt: TGTGCCATCAGTCGGGACAGGAACGGCGAGCAGTACTTC; cdr3_aa: CAISRDRNGEQYF
cdr3_length: 14; d_call: .; j_call: TRBJ1-1; v_call: TRBV10-3; clone_size: .; cdr3_nt: TGTGCCATCAGTGAAATACAGCCGAACACTGAAGCTTTCTTT; cdr3_aa: CAISEIQPNTEAFF
cdr3_length: 14; d_call: .; j_call: TRBJ2-6; v_call: TRBV6-6; clone_size: once; cdr3_nt: TGTGCCAGCAGTCGGACGGTCGGGGCCAACGTCCTGACTTTC; cdr3_aa: CASSRTVGANVLTF
cdr3_length: 13; d_call: TRBD2; j_call: TRBJ2-1; v_call: TRBV2; clone_size: few; cdr3_nt: TGTGCCAGCACCGGACTAGCGGGGAATGAGCAGTTCTTC; cdr3_aa: CASTGLAGNEQFF
cdr3_length: 14; d_call: .; j_call: TRBJ2-3; v_call: TRBV4-3; clone_size: .; cdr3_nt: TGCGCCAGCAGTACGAGGAGGGCTGGAGATACGCAGTATTTT; cdr3_aa: CASSTRRAGDTQYF
cdr3_length: 13; d_call: .; j_call: TRBJ2-7; v_call: TRBV30; clone_size: few; cdr3_nt: TGTGCCTGGAGTCCCTTAAGGGGGTATCTGGAGTACTTC; cdr3_aa: CAWSPLRGYLEYF
cdr3_length: 14; d_call: .; j_call: TRBJ2-5; v_call: TRBV5-4; clone_size: many; cdr3_nt: TGTGCCAGCAGCCCTACGGGGAGCCACGAGACCCAGTACTTC; cdr3_aa: CASSPTGSHETQYF
cdr3_length: 14; d_call: .; j_call: TRBJ2-3; v_call: TRBV6-1; clone_size: .; cdr3_nt: TGTGCCAGCAGTGAAAATCTCTGCTTGGATACGCAGTATTTT; cdr3_aa: CASSENLCLDTQYF
cdr3_length: 13; d_call: .; j_call: TRBJ1-2; v_call: TRBV12-3/TRBV12-4; clone_size: .; cdr3_nt: TGTGCCAGCAGTTTCTCAGGAGGGTACGGCTACACCTTC; cdr3_aa: CASSFSGGYGYTF
cdr3_length: 16; d_call: .; j_call: TRBJ1-2; v_call: TRBV5-1; clone_size: few; cdr3_nt: TGCGCCAGCAGCTTGGCCCAGTCCTCTGGTAACTATGGCTACACCTTC; cdr3_aa: CASSLAQSSGNYGYTF
cdr3_length: 15; d_call: .; j_call: TRBJ2-2; v_call: TRBV5-1; clone_size: .; cdr3_nt: TGCGCCAGCAGCTTGACTCTCCAGAACACCGGGGAGCTGTTTTTT; cdr3_aa: CASSLTLQNTGELFF
cdr3_length: 13; d_call: .; j_call: TRBJ1-2; v_call: TRBV5-1; clone_size: .; cdr3_nt: TGCGCCAGCAGCTCGGACACCTACTATGGCTACACCTTC; cdr3_aa: CASSSDTYYGYTF
cdr3_length: 14; d_call: TRBD2; j_call: TRBJ2-7; v_call: TRBV5-4; clone_size: .; cdr3_nt: TGTGCCAGCAGCCCTAGCGGGAGGTTTTACGAGCAGTACTTC; cdr3_aa: CASSPSGRFYEQYF
cdr3_length: 16; d_call: TRBD2; j_call: TRBJ2-7; v_call: TRBV6-6; clone_size: .; cdr3_nt: TGTGCCAGCAGTTACTCAGTGGGGACTAGCGGTTACGAGCAGTACTTC; cdr3_aa: CASSYSVGTSGYEQYF
cdr3_length: 15; d_call: TRBD1; j_call: TRBJ1-5; v_call: TRBV28; clone_size: few; cdr3_nt: TGTGCCAGCAGCCCCGGACAGGGTTGGAATCAGCCCCAGCATTTT; cdr3_aa: CASSPGQGWNQPQHF
cdr3_length: 13; d_call: TRBD1; j_call: TRBJ1-1; v_call: TRBV29-1; clone_size: .; cdr3_nt: TGCAGCGGGAGGGAGGGGGCTAACACTGAAGCTTTCTTT; cdr3_aa: CSGREGANTEAFF
cdr3_length: 14; d_call: .; j_call: TRBJ2-2; v_call: TRBV5-1; clone_size: few; cdr3_nt: TGCGCCAGCAGCTGGGGGACCGACGCCGGGGAGCTGTTTTTT; cdr3_aa: CASSWGTDAGELFF
cdr3_length: 13; d_call: .; j_call: TRBJ2-5; v_call: TRBV7-2; clone_size: few; cdr3_nt: TGTGCCAGCAGCCCTGGTTGGGTAGAGACCCAGTACTTC; cdr3_aa: CASSPGWVETQYF
cdr3_length: 13; d_call: TRBD1; j_call: TRBJ2-1; v_call: TRBV5-1; clone_size: .; cdr3_nt: TGCGCCAGCAGCATCGACAGGGACGATGAGCAGTTCTTC; cdr3_aa: CASSIDRDDEQFF
cdr3_length: 14; d_call: TRBD1; j_call: TRBJ2-5; v_call: TRBV5-1; clone_size: few; cdr3_nt: TGCGCCAGCAGCACCGGACAGGGTGAAGAGACCCAGTACTTC; cdr3_aa: CASSTGQGEETQYF
cdr3_length: 15; d_call: TRBD2; j_call: TRBJ2-2; v_call: TRBV12-3/TRBV12-4; clone_size: .; cdr3_nt: TGTGCCAGCAGTCAGGGACTAGCGGGGGCCGGGGAGCTGTTTTTT; cdr3_aa: CASSQGLAGAGELFF
cdr3_length: 13; d_call: .; j_call: TRBJ1-5; v_call: TRBV12-3/TRBV12-4; clone_size: .; cdr3_nt: TGTGCCAGCAGCCCCGATTGGGGTCAGCCCCAGCATTTT; cdr3_aa: CASSPDWGQPQHF
cdr3_length: 13; d_call: .; j_call: TRBJ2-7; v_call: TRBV5-4; clone_size: few; cdr3_nt: TGTGCCAGCAGCTTGGTCCACTCCTACGAGCAGTACTTC; cdr3_aa: CASSLVHSYEQYF
cdr3_length: 13; d_call: .; j_call: TRBJ2-7; v_call: TRBV30; clone_size: .; cdr3_nt: TGTGCCTGGACAGGGCGGGGAGAATACGAGCAGTACTTC; cdr3_aa: CAWTGRGEYEQYF
cdr3_length: 15; d_call: .; j_call: TRBJ1-5; v_call: TRBV28; clone_size: many; cdr3_nt: TGTGCCAGCAGTACCACTGCCAGGGTGGGTCAGCCCCAGCATTTT; cdr3_aa: CASSTTARVGQPQHF